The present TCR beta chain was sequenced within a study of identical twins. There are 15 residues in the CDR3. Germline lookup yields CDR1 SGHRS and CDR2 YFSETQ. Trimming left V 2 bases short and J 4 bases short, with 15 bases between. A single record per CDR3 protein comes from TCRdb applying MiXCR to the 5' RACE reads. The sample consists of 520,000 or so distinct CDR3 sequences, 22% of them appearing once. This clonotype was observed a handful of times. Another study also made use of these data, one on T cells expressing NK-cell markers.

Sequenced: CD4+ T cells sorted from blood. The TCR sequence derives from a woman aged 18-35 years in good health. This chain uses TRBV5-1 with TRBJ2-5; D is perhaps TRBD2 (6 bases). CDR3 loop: CASSLGGGPIETQYF. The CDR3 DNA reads TGCGCCAGCAGCTTAGGCGGAGGGCCGATAGAGACCCAGTACTTC.